The rows below give T cell receptor beta chains drawn from one sample of a study of cytomegalovirus exposure and HLA in healthy donors. Sequencing was performed with immunoSEQ multiplex PCR; in TCRdb, only in-frame clones are kept and a portion is missing. The table records under 200,000 clones, 82% of them present only once. Sequencing used PBMCs. The receptors derive from a woman aged 50 to 60 in good health and CMV-seronegative. Both conserved end residues are part of each CDR3. Fields, in order: J gene, V gene, CDR3 protein.

>TRBJ2-5|TRBV7-2
CASSLVAGAQGETQYF
>TRBJ1-3|TRBV28
CASSPGQVPGNTIYF
>TRBJ1-1|TRBV6-5
CASSRTFRITEAFF
>TRBJ2-1|TRBV5-4
CASSRDSSYNEQFF
>TRBJ1-4|TRBV27
CASRARDRGINEKLFF
>TRBJ1-6|TRBV5-1
CASSTEGAGGSPLHF
>TRBJ2-1|TRBV5-1
CASSLEPDRPEQFF
>TRBJ2-5|TRBV7-9
CASSWGGRETQYF
>TRBJ2-1|TRBV11-3
CASSLMGLDNEQFF
>TRBJ2-2|TRBV25-1
CASRSSGAGELFF
>TRBJ2-1|TRBV5-4
CASSPPAGTLNEQFF
>TRBJ2-1|TRBV15
CATSRRNEQFF
>TRBJ2-1|TRBV19
CASSSAGGPRVF
>TRBJ2-3|TRBV21-1
CASSKALVAGGSTDTQYF
>TRBJ1-2|TRBV29-1
CSVATDRESIGYTF
>TRBJ2-5|TRBV27
CASSLYSQETQYF
>TRBJ2-7|TRBV5-1
CASSLDSGASSYEQYF
>TRBJ2-2|TRBV10-3
CAISTDRTTGELFF
>TRBJ2-5|TRBV9
CASSVAGGLLETQYF
>TRBJ2-2|TRBV7-2
CASSSGVTGELFF
>TRBJ2-5|TRBV6-1
CASSEMRGGAETQYF
>TRBJ2-1|TRBV7-2
CASSLVLMLAGDQFF
>TRBJ1-1|TRBV5-3
CARSRRTGRDTEAFF
>TRBJ2-3|TRBV6-1
CASKPGGGTDTQYF
>TRBJ1-1|TRBV4-3
CASSQDKMWGGEAFF
>TRBJ1-1|TRBV7-3
CASSLKGLAFF
>TRBJ2-3|TRBV5-1
CASSLAGAGGPPDTQYF
>TRBJ2-1|TRBV20-1
CSTSGINEQFF
>TRBJ1-2|TRBV7-9
CASSLGTGGVMRYTF
>TRBJ1-5|TRBV19
CASSIGQMRNQPQHF
>TRBJ2-3|TRBV13
CASSINSIRTSGLGNTQYF
>TRBJ2-7|TRBV6-5
CASSYRGLSYEQYF
>TRBJ2-7|TRBV11-2
CASSLVAISYEQYF
>TRBJ2-7|TRBV5-1
CASSSEGISYEQYF
>TRBJ1-1|TRBV15
CATSRGSYSGGPDRNTEAFF
>TRBJ1-3|TRBV10-2
CASSYDRGTIYF
>TRBJ2-7|TRBV10-3
CAISNTGVGPSSEQYF
>TRBJ2-3|TRBV19
CASSTGDNTDTQYF
>TRBJ2-7|TRBV27
CASSLSPRGDEQYF
>TRBJ2-5|TRBV5-4
CASSSGDRAQETQYF
>TRBJ2-7|TRBV9
CASSVEPSGLYEQYF
>TRBJ2-1|TRBV9
CASSVSGRYNEQFF
>TRBJ1-2|TRBV10-3
CAIGQGPSYGYTF
>TRBJ2-7|TRBV10-2
CASSELRGQLEQYF
>TRBJ1-4|TRBV28
CASSPGEGTGVEKLFF
>TRBJ1-2|TRBV28
CASSPPGGGFGYTF
>TRBJ1-1|TRBV5-4
CASSLGTGAQGGAFF
>TRBJ2-7|TRBV25-1
CASSGGTSSEQYF
>TRBJ2-7|TRBV6-6
CASSPGAYEQYF
>TRBJ1-4|TRBV28
CASRPPGSRTYRPSNEKLFF